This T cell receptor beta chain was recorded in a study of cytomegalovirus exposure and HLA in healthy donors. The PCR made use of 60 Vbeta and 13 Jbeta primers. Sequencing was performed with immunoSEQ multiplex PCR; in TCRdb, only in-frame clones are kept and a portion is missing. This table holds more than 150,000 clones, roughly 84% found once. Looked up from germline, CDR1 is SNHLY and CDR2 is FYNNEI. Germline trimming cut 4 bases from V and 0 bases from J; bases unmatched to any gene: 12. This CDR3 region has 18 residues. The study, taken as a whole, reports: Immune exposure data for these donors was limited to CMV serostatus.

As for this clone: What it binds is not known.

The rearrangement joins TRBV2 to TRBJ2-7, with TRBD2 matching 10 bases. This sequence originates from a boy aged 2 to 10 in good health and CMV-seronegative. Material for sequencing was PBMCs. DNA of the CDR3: TGTGCCAGCAGTGTCACTAGCGGGGAAACCCCTTTCTCCTACGAGCAGTACTTC. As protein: CASSVTSGETPFSYEQYF. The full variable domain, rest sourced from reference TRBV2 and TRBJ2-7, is EPEVTQTPSHQVTQMGQEVILRCVPISNHLYFYWYRQILGQKVEFLVSFYNNEISEKSEIFDDQFSVERPDGSNFTLKIRSTKLEDSAMYFCASSVTSGETPFSYEQYFGPGTRLTVT.